The 12 T cell receptor beta chains in this list originate from one sample, sequenced in a study of T cell responses to AZD1222 COVID-19 vaccine. Measured with immunoSEQ multiplex PCR; TCRdb has only the in-frame clones, and not every one. This sample has approximately 300,000 clones, with around 93% found just once. Source: peripheral blood, taken 28 days after the second AZD1222 dose. The receptors here all came from an adult who received the AZD1222 COVID-19 vaccine.

This clone has a single count. The junction departs from the called germline gene at one end, perhaps through a read error. The genes are TRBV7-7 and TRBJ2-3; the match to TRBD1 covers 9 bases. This CDR3 spans 15 amino acids. The germline gives CDR1 SSHAT, CDR2 FNYEAQ (reference sequence). CDR3 residues: CASSPQGADIDTQYF. In DNA, the CDR3 is TGTGCTAGCAGCCCACAGGGGGCGGATATAGATACGCAGTATTTT.

V usage is TRBV6-2 or TRBV6-3 and J usage is TRBJ1-5; perhaps TRBD1 as D (5 bases). The CDR3 consists of 14 residues. CDR1 is MNHEY, CDR2 SVGEGT, per germline. Deletions cut 5 bases from V and 0 bases from J, with 8 bases between. Here the CDR3 reads CASSPGRSNQPQHF. Here the CDR3 DNA reads TGTGCCAGCAGTCCGGGACGTAGCAATCAGCCCCAGCATTTT.

This rearrangement joins TRBV7-8 to TRBJ2-1; TRBD2 is a possible D gene (6 bases). The CDR3 contains 17 residues. The germline V gene encodes CDR1 SGHVS and CDR2 FQNEAQ. V was trimmed by 3 bases and J by 0 bases, leaving 15 bases between them. CDR3 sequence: CASSFLIAASSYNEQFF. The CDR3 bases are TGTGCCAGCAGCTTTTTGATAGCGGCAAGCTCCTACAATGAGCAGTTCTTC.

The rearrangement uses TRBV2 and TRBJ2-5; D possibly corresponds to TRBD2 (5 bases). The CDR3 covers 12 residues. Germline CDR1 SNHLY, CDR2 FYNNEI. V was pared by 7 bases and J by 9 bases, with 15 bases between. The CDR3 spells CASNQDPEAQYF. CDR3 in DNA: TGTGCCAGCAACCAGGACCCGGAGGCCCAGTACTTC.

This chain uses TRBV10-3 with TRBJ2-3; possible D gene TRBD1, 5 bases. Germline assignment: CDR1 ENHRY and CDR2 SYGVKD. V was trimmed by 6 bases and J by 6 bases, leaving 13 bases between them. CDR3 length: 13 residues. The CDR3 DNA sequence: TGTGCCATCAGGAACTTAGGGGTGGATACGCAGTATTTT. Residues: CAIRNLGVDTQYF.

V gene TRBV6-2 or TRBV6-3 combines with J gene TRBJ2-7; no clear D gene. With 0 bases removed from V and 4 bases from J, the gap between germline ends came to 10 bases. Germline CDR1 MNHEY, CDR2 SVGEGT. CDR3 size: 14 residues. Here the CDR3 reads CASSYSIIRYEQYF. CDR3 DNA sequence: TGTGCCAGCAGTTACTCGATAATTCGGTACGAGCAGTACTTC.

J is TRBJ1-5 and V is TRBV27, with a weak D call TRBD1 (5 bases). Between the trimmed V and J ends, which lost 5 bases and 6 bases, there was a span of 8 bases. The CDR3 loop spans 12 amino acids. Per germline, CDR1 MNHEY and CDR2 SMNVEV (reference sequence). The CDR3: CASSAGGQPQHF. The CDR3 DNA is TGTGCCAGCAGTGCGGGGGGTCAGCCCCAGCATTTT.

The chain combines TRBV28 with TRBJ1-2, with TRBD1 as a possible D gene (5 bases). Germline CDR1 and CDR2: MDHEN and SYDVKM. CDR3 size: 13 residues. Deletions cut 6 bases from V and 6 bases from J, with 14 bases between. The CDR3 region is CASSPGPPHGYTF. The CDR3 coding sequence is TGTGCCAGCAGCCCGGGGCCACCTCATGGCTACACCTTC.

For the CDR3, the DNA is TGTGCCAGCAGCTTAGTGGGGGGCAAAGCTTTCTTT. Encoded protein: CASSLVGGKAFF. The chain uses TRBV7-2 and TRBJ1-1; maybe TRBD1 (6 bases). This CDR3 spans 12 amino acids. Germline CDR1 reads SGHTA; CDR2 reads FQGNSA. Trimming left V 1 base short and J 9 bases short, with 9 bases between. Complete variable domain (other parts from reference TRBV7-2 and TRBJ1-1): GAGVSQSPSNKVTEKGKDVELRCDPISGHTALYWYRQSLGQGLEFLIYFQGNSAPDKSGLPSDRFSAERTGGSVSTLTIQRTQQEDSAVYLCASSLVGGKAFFGQGTRLTVV.

V gene TRBV5-1 combines with J gene TRBJ2-4; perhaps TRBD1 as D (5 bases). CDR3 length: 14 residues. Per germline, CDR1 SGHRS and CDR2 YFSETQ. Trimming pared 2 bases from V and 1 base from J, leaving 7 bases between. The CDR3 DNA is TGCGCCAGCAGCTTAGGGGCGGCCAAAAACATTCAGTACTTC. Its translation: CASSLGAAKNIQYF.

The chain recombines TRBV2 with TRBJ1-4; D not resolved. The CDR3 extends over 16 amino acids. Germline assignment: CDR1 SNHLY and CDR2 FYNNEI. Trimming removed 5 bases at V and 0 bases at J, with 13 bases between. The CDR3 spells CASSNRAFATNEKLFF. The DNA for the CDR3 is TGTGCCAGCAGTAACCGGGCCTTCGCAACTAATGAAAAACTGTTTTTT.

V usage is TRBV5-1 and J usage is TRBJ1-2; D is possibly TRBD1 (6 bases). The V end was cut by 3 bases, the J end by 7 bases, with 16 bases between. The germline CDR1 and CDR2 sequences are SGHRS and YFSETQ. This CDR3 region has 14 residues. In DNA, the CDR3 is TGCGCCAGCAGCTCCTCAACACAGGGCCTTGGCTACACCTTC. It yields the protein CASSSSTQGLGYTF. The complete variable domain, with remaining parts taken from reference TRBV5-1 and TRBJ1-2, reads KAGVTQTPRYLIKTRGQQVTLSCSPISGHRSVSWYQQTPGQGLQFLFEYFSETQRNKGNFPGRFSGRQFSNSRSEMNVSTLELGDSALYLCASSSSTQGLGYTFGSGTRLTVV.